The next 15 T cell receptor beta chains were all read from a single sample in a study of identical twins. Via MiXCR, TCRdb re-called the 5' RACE reads, giving one row per CDR3 protein. The table records approximately 410,000 distinct CDR3 sequences, around a sixth of them present only once. The specimen sequenced was naive T cells sorted from blood. These receptors were taken from a man aged 45-60 years in good health.

This clonotype was detected ten times or more. The chain has TRBV20-1 and TRBJ1-2, with 8 bases aligning to TRBD1. The V segment lost 4 bases and the J segment 3 bases; nucleotides outside the gene matches: 10. This CDR3 spans 15 amino acids. Germline CDR1 is DFQATT and CDR2 is SNEGSKA (reference sequence). The CDR3 nucleotides read TGCAGTGCTACCCCCCCCGCAGGGGGCGACTATGGCTACACCTTC. It translates to CSATPPAGGDYGYTF.

In DNA form, the CDR3 reads TGTGCCAGCATCCGGGACCAACAAGGGGGAACGAATGGAAACACCATATATTTT. The encoded protein is CASIRDQQGGTNGNTIYF. The chain recombines TRBV2 with TRBJ1-3; possible D gene TRBD1, 6 bases. CDR1 is SNHLY, CDR2 FYNNEI, per germline. V was cut by 7 bases and J by 3 bases, with 25 bases left in between. The CDR3 contains 18 residues.

This clonotype showed up just a few times. V gene TRBV7-6 combines with J gene TRBJ2-3, with 8 bases that match TRBD2. V dropped 1 base and J dropped 2; count of bases not matched to a gene: 8. Germline CDR1 is SGHVS and CDR2 is FNYEAQ. The CDR3 runs 17 residues. In DNA form, the CDR3 reads TGTGCCAGCAGCTTAGTCCTCTCGGGGGGGCTCACAGATACGCAGTATTTT. Its protein product is CASSLVLSGGLTDTQYF. The full variable domain, in which reference TRBV7-6 and TRBJ2-3 provide the parts outside the CDR3, is GAGVSQSPRYKVTKRGQDVALRCDPISGHVSLYWYRQALGQGPEFLTYFNYEAQQDKSGLPNDRFSAERPEGSISTLTIQRTEQRDSAMYRCASSLVLSGGLTDTQYFGPGTRLTVL.

This clonotype was detected ten times or more. The chain recombines TRBV10-3 with TRBJ2-7; D unclear. The germline V and J ends were trimmed by 0 bases and 3 bases, with 9 bases remaining between them. The length of the CDR3 is 14 residues. Germline V gives CDR1 ENHRY, CDR2 SYGVKD. The CDR3 bases are TGTGCCATCAGTGAGTCGCCGGATCTCTACGAGCAGTACTTC. Translating gives CAISESPDLYEQYF.

This clonotype was counted ten times or more. The genes are TRBV7-2 and TRBJ1-1; D gene unclear. CDR1 is SGHTA, CDR2 FQGNSA, per germline. The CDR3 length is 16 residues. V lost 4 bases and J 5 bases, leaving 20 bases between the germline ends. DNA of the CDR3: TGTGCCAGCAGCTCAGACGCTATGTTGCTATGGACTGAAGCTTTCTTT. It yields the protein CASSSDAMLLWTEAFF.

CDR3 nucleotides: TGCGCCAGCAGCTTGACAGGGTACCCTAATGAAAAACTGTTTTTT. It is translated as CASSLTGYPNEKLFF. The gene calls are TRBV5-1 and TRBJ1-4; D is perhaps TRBD1 (6 bases). Germline V gene sequence: CDR1 SGHRS, CDR2 YFSETQ. CDR3 length equals 15 residues. Deletions cut 1 base from V and 3 bases from J, with 10 bases between.

At least ten counts were recorded for this clonotype. The chain combines TRBV29-1 with TRBJ1-2; no clear D. Per the germline V gene, CDR1 is SQVTM and CDR2 is ANQGSEA. The CDR3 sequence is 12 residues long. V was cut by 5 bases and J by 3 bases, with 10 bases left in between. CDR3 sequence: CSVYASYYGYTF. Written as DNA, the CDR3 is TGCAGCGTTTATGCCAGCTACTATGGCTACACCTTC.

This clonotype was picked up many times. The chain's CDR3 is CASSQELLTDTQYF. The CDR3 nucleotides read TGTGCCAGCAGCCAAGAACTGCTCACAGATACGCAGTATTTT. This chain links TRBV4-2 with TRBJ2-3; D gene unclear. With 0 bases removed from V and 2 bases from J, the gap between germline ends came to 6 bases. This CDR3 has 14 residues. Germline assignment: CDR1 LGHNA and CDR2 YNFKEQ.

This clonotype has ten or more counts. The chain has TRBV5-1 and TRBJ2-3; D perhaps matches TRBD1 (6 bases). From germline, CDR1 is SGHRS and CDR2 YFSETQ. This CDR3 has 14 residues. V lost 4 bases to trimming and J lost 2 bases, with 11 bases between them. The CDR3 region has the DNA TGCGCCAGCAGCCTAGGACAGTTCACAGATACGCAGTATTTT. This encodes CASSLGQFTDTQYF.

This clonotype was found a few times. This chain connects TRBV20-1 to TRBJ1-6; 9 bases line up with TRBD1. Trimming cost V 3 bases and J 8 bases; bases outside gene matches: 5. Germline CDR1 reads DFQATT; CDR2 reads SNEGSKA (reference sequence). This CDR3 contains 14 residues. Written as DNA, the CDR3 is TGCAGTGCTAGCCGGACAGGGGAGTATTCACCCCTCCACTTT. Translating gives CSASRTGEYSPLHF.

This clonotype was picked up many times. The CDR3 bases are TGTGCCAGCAGCCGACCTGGCAGGGTTGAGACCCAGTACTTC. Its translation: CASSRPGRVETQYF. The genes are TRBV12-3 or TRBV12-4 and TRBJ2-5, with a tentative D call TRBD1 (5 bases). The CDR3 runs to 14 residues. V was cut by 6 bases and J by 5 bases, with 16 bases left in between.

This clonotype was counted ten times or more. V usage is TRBV6-5 and J usage is TRBJ2-7, with 7 bases fitting TRBD1. The CDR3 is made up of 14 amino acids. Germline loops: CDR1 MNHEY, CDR2 SVGAGI. The J segment lost 4 bases and the V segment lost 2 bases, leaving 5 bases of the junction unmatched. The CDR3 DNA reads TGTGCCAGCAGTTACCCGGGGACAGATTACGAGCAGTACTTC. Its protein is CASSYPGTDYEQYF.

The rearrangement joins TRBV27 to TRBJ2-7, with D perhaps TRBD2 (5 bases). CDR1 MNHEY and CDR2 SMNVEV come from the germline V gene (reference sequence). The CDR3 consists of 11 residues. V dropped 7 bases and J dropped 5 bases, with 9 bases sitting between them. The CDR3 is CASTHGDEQYF. The CDR3 bases are TGTGCCAGCACCCACGGGGACGAGCAGTACTTC.

This chain links TRBV25-1 with TRBJ2-7, with 11 bases aligning to TRBD2. V lost 6 bases to trimming and J lost 4 bases; unmatched junction nucleotides: 2. The CDR3 has 13 residues. Germline CDR1 and CDR2: MGHDK and SYGVNS. Here the CDR3 DNA reads TGTGCCAGCAGGGGGACTAGCGGATACGAGCAGTACTTC. It translates to CASRGTSGYEQYF.

The chain couples TRBV10-3 to TRBJ2-7, with TRBD1 as a possible D gene (5 bases). Deletions cut 0 bases from V and 2 bases from J, with 8 bases between. Germline-derived CDR1 and CDR2 are ENHRY and SYGVKD. This CDR3 is built from 14 residues. CDR3 nucleotide sequence: TGTGCCATCAGTGAGTCCCGCAGGGCCTACGAGCAGTACTTC. It encodes CAISESRRAYEQYF.